Sequencing of this T cell receptor beta chain was carried out in a study of T-cell reconstitution after alpha-beta-depleted transplantation in children. Overall study findings and caveats: Alpha-beta T cells about two months after transplant reportedly derived from several hundred expanded graft clones.

This clonotype was picked up a small number of times. No antigen is known for it. As it was prepared, the TCRbeta library received unique molecular identifiers. TCRdb processed the PCR reads anew with MiXCR; each CDR3 protein has one entry. The data hold some 440,000 distinct CDR3 sequences, with roughly 15% observed a single time. Germline CDR1 reads WSHSY; CDR2 reads SAAADI. The V and J ends lost 5 bases and 7 bases, in that order; junction bases with no gene match: 9. The CDR3 contains 15 residues. The clonotype originates from a boy younger than two who had a stem cell transplant for Wiskott-Aldrich syndrome, so the T cells may come from the graft donor. V and J are TRBV10-2 and TRBJ2-2; 8 bases line up with TRBD2. The material was PBMCs, mostly from graft donor cells, obtained 360 days after TCRalphabeta/CD19-depleted stem cell transplant. CDR3 loop: CASSKTAGEHGELFF. Here the CDR3 DNA reads TGCGCCAGCAGTAAGACAGCGGGAGAACACGGGGAGCTGTTTTTT.